This T cell receptor beta chain was captured in a study of T-cell memory formation after mild COVID-19. TCRdb re-analysed the 5' RACE reads in MiXCR, keeping a single row per CDR3 protein. This sample has 450,000 or so distinct CDR3 sequences, with 25% found just once. This clonotype turned up a few times. The antigen is unknown. General study points: For second-wave clones that peaked at day 37, SARS-CoV-2 specificity went unverified.

CDR3 length equals 12 residues. Trimming pared 8 bases from V and 3 bases from J, leaving 11 bases between. Germline V CDR1 and CDR2: MNHEY, SMNVEV (reference sequence). The TCR sequence derives from an adult woman who had mild COVID-19 (a few samples of this study predate the infection). Cell type and time point are not known. The sample taken for sequencing was PBMCs or a T cell subset sorted from them (not recorded which). The chain combines TRBV27 with TRBJ2-7; unclear D gene. The CDR3: CASGGPLYEQYF. The CDR3 DNA follows: TGTGCCAGCGGCGGACCACTCTACGAGCAGTACTTC.